This T cell receptor beta chain was found in a study of T cells after yellow fever vaccination. Trimming took 0 bases from V and 1 from J, leaving 7 bases between them. CDR3 length: 15 amino acids. The germline V gene has CDR1 SGHRS and CDR2 YFSETQ. MiXCR, run by TCRdb on the 5' RACE reads, gives a single entry per CDR3 protein. The repertoire holds roughly 120,000 distinct CDR3 sequences, about 6.8% seen once, with 2.7% in the top ten. The sequence was obtained from a man in his late teens or twenties who received the YFV17D yellow fever vaccine. The V call is TRBV5-1, the J call TRBJ2-2; unclear D gene. The source was CD4+ T cells sorted from PBMCs, collected approximately 47 days after the first yellow fever vaccination. The CDR3 nucleotides are TGCGCCAGCAGCTTGGTGGCAGAGAACACCGGGGAGCTGTTTTTT. This encodes CASSLVAENTGELFF.